A single sample is the source of the 6 T cell receptor beta chains below, sequenced in a study of T cell responses to AZD1222 COVID-19 vaccine. Sequencing used immunoSEQ multiplex PCR; TCRdb keeps in-frame clones, though not all of them. Of under 200,000 clones detected, 85% to 95% appear once; the ten largest clones hold around 4.3%. Sequencing was performed on peripheral blood, taken on day 0 of AZD1222 vaccination. The receptors stem from an adult in good health.

This CDR3 is CASSLARGGGGYTF. The CDR3, as DNA: TGTGCCAGCAGCTTGGCCAGGGGTGGGGGCGGCTACACCTTC. The chain recombines TRBV5-5 with TRBJ1-2; D is perhaps TRBD1 (6 bases). Trimming stripped 0 bases from V and 8 bases from J, with 14 bases between. CDR1 and CDR2 from the germline V gene are SGHKS and YYEKEE (reference sequence). This CDR3 contains 14 residues.

J is TRBJ2-1 and V is TRBV24-1; 8 bases are a match to TRBD2. This CDR3 spans 20 amino acids. The V gene's germline CDR1 is KGHDR and CDR2 SFDVKD. V shed 5 bases and J 1 base; nucleotides not matched to a gene: 18. CDR3 in DNA: TGTGCCACCAGTGCCCATTCTTTGGCCACTAGCGGCTCTTCCTACAATGAGCAGTTCTTC. Encoded protein: CATSAHSLATSGSSYNEQFF.

The rearrangement uses TRBV11-2 and TRBJ1-3, with D possibly matching TRBD1 (6 bases). The CDR3 is 13 amino acids. The V end was cut by 3 bases, the J end by 8 bases, with 11 bases between. CDR1 is SGHAT and CDR2 is FQNNGV in the germline V gene. The CDR3 spells CASSFYQGHTIYF. In DNA form, the CDR3 reads TGTGCCAGCAGCTTCTACCAGGGGCACACCATATATTTT.

V and J are TRBV5-1 and TRBJ2-3; TRBD2 matches 16 bases. J lost 4 bases, V lost 0 bases, and 8 bases had no gene match. Germline CDR1 SGHRS, CDR2 YFSETQ. The CDR3 contains 19 residues. The CDR3 protein is CASSLAGTSGRALADTQYF. The CDR3 bases are TGCGCCAGCAGCTTGGCCGGGACTAGCGGGAGGGCTTTAGCAGATACGCAGTATTTT.

The chain has TRBV12-3 or TRBV12-4 and TRBJ2-1; D is uncertain. The CDR3 has 13 residues. The V gene lost 3 bases and the J gene lost 6 bases, with 9 bases spanning the gap. Here the CDR3 reads CASSFSGINEQFF. The CDR3 nucleotides are TGTGCCAGCAGTTTCTCAGGTATCAATGAGCAGTTCTTC.

This clone was detected only a few times. This rearrangement joins TRBV5-8 to TRBJ2-1; 8 bases map to TRBD1. Germline CDR1 and CDR2: SGHTS and YDEGEE. The CDR3 is 15 amino acids. J was trimmed by 3 bases and V by 5 bases; bases with no gene match: 7. Here the CDR3 reads CASSLKGQVYNEQFF. CDR3 DNA: TGTGCCAGCAGTCTAAAGGGACAGGTCTACAATGAGCAGTTCTTC.